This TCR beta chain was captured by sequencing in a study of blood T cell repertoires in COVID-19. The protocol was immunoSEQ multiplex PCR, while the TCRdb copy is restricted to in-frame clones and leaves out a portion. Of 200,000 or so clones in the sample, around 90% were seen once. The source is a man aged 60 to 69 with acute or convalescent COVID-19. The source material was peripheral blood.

CDR3 amino acids: CASSVRGVSGNTIYF. The CDR3 DNA sequence: TGTGCCAGCAGCGTCAGGGGAGTCTCTGGAAACACCATATATTTT. This chain links TRBV9 with TRBJ1-3, with TRBD1 as a possible D gene (6 bases). V was clipped by 2 bases and J by 0 bases, with 9 bases between them. The CDR3 consists of 15 residues. Germline CDR1 SGDLS, CDR2 YYNGEE.